The 23 T cell receptor beta chains below all came from one sample that was sequenced in a study of blood T cell repertoires in COVID-19. Data came from immunoSEQ multiplex PCR; TCRdb stores just in-frame clones and leaves some out. Among 14,000 or so clones listed, roughly 83% were seen once. Sequenced input: peripheral blood. The source of these receptors is a man aged 40-49 years with active or convalescent COVID-19.

This chain uses TRBV5-1 with TRBJ1-5; TRBD1 agrees at 10 bases. V dropped 5 bases and J dropped 7; count of bases not matched to a gene: 9. Germline V gene lookup returns CDR1 SGHRS and CDR2 YFSETQ. The CDR3 is 15 residues long. CDR3 residues: CASRVGTGVGQPQHF. The CDR3, as DNA: TGCGCCAGCAGGGTAGGGACAGGGGTAGGACAGCCCCAGCATTTT.

V gene TRBV2 combines with J gene TRBJ1-2, with 8 bases fitting TRBD1. Losses at the gene ends were 5 bases for V and 4 bases for J; bases not matched to a gene: 0. The length of the CDR3 is 12 residues. Germline values: CDR1 SNHLY, CDR2 FYNNEI. CDR3 sequence reads: CASSTGGYGYTF. Here the CDR3 DNA reads TGTGCCAGCAGTACAGGGGGCTATGGCTACACCTTC.

This clone was detected once. The rearrangement joins TRBV4-1 to TRBJ2-1, with 13 bases lining up with TRBD2. This CDR3 has 16 amino acids. The J segment lost 5 bases and the V segment lost 2 bases, leaving 3 bases of the junction unmatched. Germline CDR1 reads MGHRA; CDR2 reads YSYEKL. Here the CDR3 reads CASSQILAGGNNEQFF. For the CDR3, the DNA is TGCGCCAGCAGCCAAATACTAGCGGGGGGGAACAATGAGCAGTTCTTC.

V and J are TRBV28 and TRBJ1-5; TRBD1 matches 8 bases. This CDR3 is 15 amino acids long. From germline, CDR1 is MDHEN and CDR2 SYDVKM. The V and J ends lost 1 base and 9 bases, in that order; junction bases with no gene match: 8. The CDR3 loop is CASSLFAGGGRPQHF. CDR3 DNA: TGTGCCAGCAGTTTATTTGCAGGGGGCGGGCGGCCCCAGCATTTT.

The rearrangement joins TRBV12-5 to TRBJ2-7; D remains unclear. The V end lost 0 bases, the J end lost 6 bases, and 3 bases lay between the germline ends. The V gene's germline CDR1 is LGHNT and CDR2 FRNRAP. There are 11 residues in the CDR3. The CDR3 is CASGLVSEQYF. The CDR3 bases are TGTGCTAGTGGTTTGGTGAGCGAGCAGTACTTC. Based on the CDR3 plus reference TRBV12-5 and TRBJ2-7, the full variable domain is DARVTQTPRHKVTEMGQEVTMRCQPILGHNTVFWYRQTMMQGLELLAYFRNRAPLDDSGMPKDRFSAEMPDATLATLKIQPSEPRDSAVYFCASGLVSEQYFGPGTRLTVT.

The chain uses TRBV14 and TRBJ1-4; D may be TRBD1 (6 bases). The CDR3 runs to 17 residues. CDR1 is SGHDN and CDR2 is FVKESK in the germline V gene. The ends were cut back, 4 bases at V and 3 bases at J, with 18 bases in the middle. CDR3 in amino acids: CASSPFFRDMANEKLFF. CDR3 nucleotide sequence: TGTGCCAGCAGCCCTTTCTTCCGGGACATGGCTAATGAAAAACTGTTTTTT.

This rearrangement joins TRBV21-1 to TRBJ2-7; the table's TRBD1 call for D was not verified on the DNA. TRBV21-1 is designated a pseudogene. This CDR3 comprises 14 residues. DNA of the CDR3: TGTGCCAGCAGCGGCCACAGGGGGCAGGACGAGCAGTACTTC. Protein product: CASSGHRGQDEQYF.

This clone was observed once. The chain employs TRBV12-3 or TRBV12-4 and TRBJ1-1, with 10 bases identical to TRBD1. Trimming cost V 6 bases and J 10 bases; bases outside gene matches: 2. The CDR3 spans 11 residues. In DNA, the CDR3 is TGTGCCAGCAGGGGACAGGGGAGAGCTTTCTTT. Its translation: CASRGQGRAFF.

The chain has TRBV5-1 and TRBJ1-4; 7 bases are shared with TRBD1. The ends lost 4 bases at V and 7 bases at J; junction bases unmatched: 10. This CDR3 is built from 15 residues. The germline V gene encodes CDR1 SGHRS and CDR2 YFSETQ. Written as DNA, the CDR3 is TGCGCCAGCAGCCCCCTTGAGGGGGCGGCTGAAAAACTGTTTTTT. It encodes CASSPLEGAAEKLFF. Combining the CDR3 with reference TRBV5-1 and TRBJ1-4 gives the whole variable domain KAGVTQTPRYLIKTRGQQVTLSCSPISGHRSVSWYQQTPGQGLQFLFEYFSETQRNKGNFPGRFSGRQFSNSRSEMNVSTLELGDSALYLCASSPLEGAAEKLFFGSGTQLSVL.

The J gene is TRBJ2-2, the V gene TRBV7-6; D might be TRBD1 (5 bases). Germline CDR1 SGHVS, CDR2 FNYEAQ. The CDR3 is 15 residues long. V lost 5 bases and J 6 bases, leaving 16 bases between the germline ends. The CDR3: CASSPRVLSAGELFF. In DNA form, the CDR3 reads TGTGCCAGCAGCCCCAGGGTACTCTCGGCCGGGGAGCTGTTTTTT.

The V gene is TRBV3-1 (or the pseudogene TRBV3-2), the J gene TRBJ2-3; TRBD2 matches at 7 bases. The junction had 15 bases not matched to a gene; V was cut back by 3 bases and J by 0 bases. The CDR3 contains 19 residues. Looked up from germline, CDR1 is LGHDT and CDR2 is YNNKEL (reference sequence). This CDR3 reads CASSQVERGRDLSTDTQYF. The DNA of the CDR3 is TGTGCCAGCAGCCAGGTGGAGCGGGGCAGGGACCTTAGCACAGATACGCAGTATTTT.

This chain links TRBV3-1 (or the pseudogene TRBV3-2) with TRBJ2-5, with TRBD2 matching 7 bases. Looked up from germline, CDR1 is LGHDT and CDR2 is YNNKEL (reference sequence). The CDR3 is 15 residues long. Germline trimming cut 4 bases from V and 2 bases from J; bases unmatched to any gene: 7. The DNA of the CDR3 is TGTGCCAGCAGCCCCCCCGGACTAGGACAAGAGACCCAGTACTTC. It specifies CASSPPGLGQETQYF.

The gene calls are TRBV9 and TRBJ1-5, with D tentatively TRBD1 (6 bases). The CDR3 extends over 13 amino acids. Trimming stripped 3 bases from V and 4 bases from J, with 8 bases between. Germline CDR1 and CDR2: SGDLS and YYNGEE. The CDR3 DNA sequence: TGTGCCAGCAGCGAGCAGGGGAATCAGCCCCAGCATTTT. It specifies CASSEQGNQPQHF. The variable domain in full, with the rest retrieved from reference TRBV9 and TRBJ1-5, is DSGVTQTPKHLITATGQRVTLRCSPRSGDLSVYWYQQSLDQGLQFLIQYYNGEERAKGNILERFSAQQFPDLHSELNLSSLELGDSALYFCASSEQGNQPQHFGDGTRLSIL.

This clone appeared once. The rearrangement joins TRBV29-1 to TRBJ1-2; D not certain. V shed 5 bases and J shed 0 bases, with 19 bases lying between them. This CDR3 spans 16 amino acids. CDR1 and CDR2 (germline): SQVTM, ANQGSEA. DNA of the CDR3: TGCAGCGTTCAGTCCCTCTGGACGGGAGCTAACTATGGCTACACCTTC. Residues: CSVQSLWTGANYGYTF.

This clone was counted once. The chain combines TRBV4-1 with TRBJ2-7; 7 bases match TRBD2. With 0 bases clipped from V and 8 bases from J, the junction kept 10 bases outside the gene matches. Germline CDR1 reads MGHRA; CDR2 reads YSYEKL. The CDR3 covers 15 residues. CDR3 sequence reads: CASSQDASGPRQQYF. CDR3 in DNA: TGCGCCAGCAGCCAAGATGCTAGCGGCCCACGTCAGCAGTACTTC.

The chain is built from TRBV6-5 and TRBJ2-7; a weak D match, TRBD2 (5 bases). Germline loops: CDR1 MNHEY, CDR2 SVGAGI. The V end lost 0 bases, the J end lost 4 bases, and 13 bases lay between the germline ends. This CDR3 has 15 amino acids. The CDR3 here is CASSYSGSLPYEQYF. The CDR3 nucleotides read TGTGCCAGCAGTTACTCGGGGAGTCTCCCTTACGAGCAGTACTTC.

The chain has TRBV10-3 and TRBJ1-2, with TRBD1 matching 8 bases. The germline gives CDR1 ENHRY, CDR2 SYGVKD. The CDR3 covers 13 residues. Trimming took 8 bases from V and 7 from J; bases not matched to a gene: 9. The CDR3, as DNA: TGTGCCATCTCATCGGGACAGGATTTTGGCTACACCTTC. Encoded protein: CAISSGQDFGYTF.

The rearrangement joins TRBV6-5 to TRBJ1-2; 9 bases map to TRBD1. In germline, CDR1 is MNHEY, CDR2 SVGAGI. The CDR3 has 16 amino acids. Trimming removed 2 bases from V and 4 bases from J; junction bases left unmatched: 8. The CDR3 DNA reads as TGTGCCAGCAGTTACCAGACCGGGACAGGGAGCTATGGCTACACCTTC. Protein: CASSYQTGTGSYGYTF.

The gene calls are TRBV4-3 and TRBJ2-7; maybe TRBD1 (5 bases). Germline V gene data show CDR1 as LGHNA and CDR2 as YSLEER. V was trimmed by 1 base and J by 1 base, leaving 8 bases between them. The CDR3 runs 14 residues. The CDR3 here is CASSQVDTSYEQYF. Written as DNA, the CDR3 is TGCGCCAGCAGCCAAGTGGACACATCCTACGAGCAGTACTTC.

The chain uses TRBV18 and TRBJ1-5; no clear D gene. Trimming removed 4 bases at V and 4 bases at J, with 17 bases between. This CDR3 region has 16 residues. Germline CDR1 reads KGHSH; CDR2 reads LQKENI. CDR3 nucleotide sequence: TGTGCCAGCTCACTAGTACAGCAAGTACCGAATCAGCCCCAGCATTTT. Its protein product is CASSLVQQVPNQPQHF. Full variable domain (outside the CDR3, taken from reference TRBV18 and TRBJ1-5): NAGVMQNPRHLVRRRGQEARLRCSPMKGHSHVYWYRQLPEEGLKFMVYLQKENIIDESGMPKERFSAEFPKEGPSILRIQQVVRGDSAAYFCASSLVQQVPNQPQHFGDGTRLSIL.

The chain couples TRBV25-1 to TRBJ1-5; TRBD1 is a possible D gene (5 bases). The V end lost 4 bases, the J end lost 5 bases, and 15 bases lay between the germline ends. The CDR3 extends over 15 amino acids. Germline CDR1 MGHDK, CDR2 SYGVNS. The CDR3 region is CASSGPTGDHQPQHF. The CDR3 nucleotides read TGTGCCAGCAGTGGACCAACAGGTGACCATCAGCCCCAGCATTTT.

The chain's CDR3 is CASSLWAGAEAFF. The CDR3 DNA is TGTGCCAGCAGTTTATGGGCAGGGGCAGAAGCTTTCTTT. The chain has TRBV27 and TRBJ1-1, with a tentative D call TRBD1 (6 bases). The germline V gene encodes CDR1 MNHEY and CDR2 SMNVEV (reference sequence). The CDR3 has 13 amino acids. V was pared by 1 base and J by 8 bases, with 11 bases between.

There are a few counts of this clone. The chain has TRBV19 and TRBJ1-2; 10 nucleotides line up with TRBD1. Germline V gene data show CDR1 as LNHDA and CDR2 as SQIVND (reference sequence). The length of the CDR3 is 15 residues. V gave up 4 bases and J gave up 8 bases; unmatched junction bases: 10. This chain's CDR3 is CASSKTGGAIEGYTF. The CDR3 DNA reads as TGTGCCAGTAGTAAGACAGGGGGCGCGATAGAAGGCTACACCTTC. Using reference TRBV19 and TRBJ1-2 for the parts outside the CDR3, the full variable domain is DGGITQSPKYLFRKEGQNVTLSCEQNLNHDAMYWYRQDPGQGLRLIYYSQIVNDFQKGDIAEGYSVSREKKESFPLTVTSAQKNPTAFYLCASSKTGGAIEGYTFGSGTRLTVV.